The clone carrying this T cell receptor beta chain was seen a handful of times. This entry comes from a study of response to subunit inactivated influenza vaccine. One entry per CDR3 protein, called by TCRdb with MiXCR from the RT-PCR reads. The sample has some 800,000 distinct CDR3 sequences; about 20% are singletons. In germline, CDR1 is SGHTA, CDR2 FQGNSA. This CDR3 has 14 residues. Trimming left V 2 bases short and J 5 bases short, with 10 bases between. The genes are TRBV7-2 and TRBJ2-1; D uncertain. This material consisted of PBMCs from blood, taken 4 to 6 days after vaccination. The clonotype originates from a man aged 50-59 years who received an inactivated influenza vaccine. DNA of the CDR3: TGTGCCAGCAGCTTATTTAACAGAAACAATGAGCAGTTCTTC. This codes for CASSLFNRNNEQFF.